The 14 T cell receptor beta chains reported below all come from one sample, sequenced in a study of blood T cell repertoires in COVID-19. TCRdb keeps only in-frame clones here, not all; method: immunoSEQ multiplex PCR. The top ten hold roughly 10% of the sample, which has 250,000 to 300,000 clones, about 88% seen once. Sample: peripheral blood. Every receptor here comes from a woman younger than 45 with COVID-19, enrolled during active disease.

The J gene is TRBJ2-1, the V gene TRBV5-1; possible D gene TRBD1, 6 bases. This CDR3 has 17 amino acids. CDR1 SGHRS and CDR2 YFSETQ come from the germline V gene. Trimming removed 1 base from V and 4 bases from J, with 18 bases in between. The DNA of the CDR3 is TGCGCCAGCAGCTTGACCCTTCCAGGGGTTCCATACAATGAGCAGTTCTTC. Its protein is CASSLTLPGVPYNEQFF.

The chain uses TRBV15 and TRBJ2-1; the D gene is possibly TRBD1 (6 bases). This CDR3 is built from 13 residues. CDR1 and CDR2 (germline): LNHNV, YYDKDF (reference sequence). V shed 0 bases and J shed 7 bases, with 7 bases lying between them. CDR3 in amino acids: CATSRDQGNEQFF. The CDR3 nucleotides read TGTGCCACCAGCAGAGATCAGGGGAATGAGCAGTTCTTC.

This clone was observed a single time. The chain joins TRBV29-1 to TRBJ2-1; D not certain. Germline-derived CDR1 and CDR2 are SQVTM and ANQGSEA. Trimming stripped 0 bases from V and 6 bases from J, with 6 bases between. This CDR3 comprises 12 residues. CDR3 sequence (DNA): TGCAGCGTTGAAGATTTGAGCAATGAGCAGTTCTTC. The encoded protein is CSVEDLSNEQFF.

V and J are TRBV2 and TRBJ2-3; D ambiguous. The CDR3 is made up of 15 amino acids. Germline CDR1 SNHLY, CDR2 FYNNEI. V lost 5 bases to trimming and J lost 2 bases, with 14 bases between them. The CDR3 bases are TGTGCCAGCAGTCCCCTCGACACCCTCACAGATACGCAGTATTTT. It encodes CASSPLDTLTDTQYF.

J is TRBJ2-3 and V is TRBV13, with no clear D. The germline V gene encodes CDR1 PRHDT and CDR2 FYEKMQ (reference sequence). This CDR3 contains 16 residues. Trimming removed 5 bases at V and 4 bases at J, with 19 bases between. The CDR3 region is CASSPAESKTADTQYF. The CDR3 DNA reads as TGTGCCAGCAGCCCGGCGGAGTCAAAAACGGCAGATACGCAGTATTTT.

The chain has TRBV29-1 and TRBJ1-1, with D possibly TRBD1 on 6 matching bases. Looked up from germline, CDR1 is SQVTM and CDR2 is ANQGSEA. The CDR3 is made up of 12 amino acids. V gave up 7 bases and J gave up 1 base, with 10 bases separating them. The CDR3 nucleotides read TGCAGCGCTGAGGGGGGGAACACTGAAGCTTTCTTT. Its translation: CSAEGGNTEAFF.

The chain joins TRBV7-2 to TRBJ2-7; perhaps TRBD2 as D (6 bases). V dropped 4 bases and J dropped 2 bases, with 12 bases sitting between them. This CDR3 spans 14 amino acids. CDR1 SGHTA and CDR2 FQGNSA come from the germline V gene. The CDR3 DNA is TGTGCCAGCAGCTCACCGGGACTTACCTACGAGCAGTACTTC. Encoded protein: CASSSPGLTYEQYF.

CDR3 DNA sequence: TGTGCCAGCAGTATCACCTACAATGAGCAGTTCTTC. Its protein is CASSITYNEQFF. V usage is TRBV28 and J usage is TRBJ2-1, with D uncertain. The CDR3 totals 12 residues. Trimming left V 5 bases short and J 2 bases short, with 4 bases between. Germline CDR1 is MDHEN and CDR2 is SYDVKM.

CDR3 sequence (DNA): TGTGCCAGCAGGAGCCTGACAGCGATCTATGGCTACACCTTC. Translation: CASRSLTAIYGYTF. The chain couples TRBV27 to TRBJ1-2, with D perhaps matching TRBD1 (5 bases). Germline V gives CDR1 MNHEY, CDR2 SMNVEV (reference sequence). V was cut by 6 bases and J by 4 bases, with 15 bases left in between. The CDR3 runs 14 residues.

This clone appeared a single time. V and J are TRBV15 and TRBJ1-5; 7 bases are a match to TRBD1. Germline CDR1 LNHNV, CDR2 YYDKDF (reference sequence). Trimming removed 5 bases from V and 1 base from J; junction bases left unmatched: 8. The CDR3 is made up of 16 amino acids. The CDR3 DNA follows: TGTGCCACCAGCCTTAAGAGACAGGGAAGCAATCAGCCCCAGCATTTT. It specifies CATSLKRQGSNQPQHF.

This rearrangement joins TRBV28 to TRBJ2-7; 7 bases are a match to TRBD1. Germline V lookup: CDR1 MDHEN, CDR2 SYDVKM. The junction had 10 bases not matched to a gene; V was cut back by 6 bases and J by 2 bases. CDR3 length equals 15 residues. The CDR3 nucleotides read TGTGCCAGCAGCCGACAGGGTGGGCAAACCTACGAGCAGTACTTC. Translated, it gives CASSRQGGQTYEQYF. Together with reference TRBV28 and TRBJ2-7, the CDR3 gives the full variable domain: DVKVTQSSRYLVKRTGEKVFLECVQDMDHENMFWYRQDPGLGLRLIYFSYDVKMKEKGDIPEGYSVSREKKERFSLILESASTNQTSMYLCASSRQGGQTYEQYFGPGTRLTVT.

This chain uses TRBV7-8 with TRBJ1-3; a weak D match, TRBD1 (6 bases). The CDR3 has 16 amino acids. Germline V gene sequence: CDR1 SGHVS, CDR2 FQNEAQ. V lost 1 base and J 2 bases, leaving 12 bases between the germline ends. The CDR3 nucleotides read TGTGCCAGCAGCTTAGGGACAGCAGCGGCTGGAAACACCATATATTTT. Amino acids: CASSLGTAAAGNTIYF.

The chain links TRBV2 to TRBJ2-7, with 7 bases fitting TRBD1. The V and J ends lost 6 bases and 5 bases, in that order; junction bases with no gene match: 10. This CDR3 has 14 residues. Germline values: CDR1 SNHLY, CDR2 FYNNEI. The CDR3 DNA follows: TGTGCCAGCAGGAGGGAACAGGGGAACAACGAGCAGTACTTC. Protein: CASRREQGNNEQYF.

The chain links TRBV6-2 or TRBV6-3 to TRBJ2-3; perhaps TRBD2 as D (6 bases). Looked up from germline, CDR1 is MNHEY and CDR2 is SVGEGT. V lost 5 bases and J lost 0, with 9 bases in between. There are 14 residues in the CDR3. The CDR3 is CASSMGTSTDTQYF. Written as DNA, the CDR3 is TGTGCCAGCAGTATGGGGACTAGCACAGATACGCAGTATTTT.